This TCR beta chain derives from a study of cytomegalovirus exposure and HLA in healthy donors. General study findings and limits: Productive status was seen about 90% or about 30% of the time for most TCR beta V segments in an earlier analysis. Most CMV-associated TCR beta chains appeared HLA-restricted in a later analysis.

Germline V gene data show CDR1 as SGDLS and CDR2 as YYNGEE. The ends were cut back, 4 bases at V and 9 bases at J, with 17 bases in the middle. The CDR3 sequence is 15 residues long. Of note for this clone: The antigen is not known.

Participants comprised healthy donors of bone marrow. The PCR used 60 Vbeta and 13 Jbeta primers. Produced via immunoSEQ multiplex PCR; TCRdb's table is partial and in-frame only. The sample carries approximately 140,000 clones, about 74% recorded once. The chain has TRBV9 and TRBJ1-6, with D maybe TRBD1 (5 bases). Sequencing was done on a sample of PBMCs. The clonotype originates from a woman in her forties or fifties in good health and CMV-seronegative. Written as DNA, the CDR3 is TGTGCCAGCAGCACAGACCTAGGGGAAGGTTCACCCCTCCACTTT. This codes for CASSTDLGEGSPLHF. The whole variable domain, remainder taken from reference TRBV9 and TRBJ1-6, is DSGVTQTPKHLITATGQRVTLRCSPRSGDLSVYWYQQSLDQGLQFLIQYYNGEERAKGNILERFSAQQFPDLHSELNLSSLELGDSALYFCASSTDLGEGSPLHFGNGTRLTVT.